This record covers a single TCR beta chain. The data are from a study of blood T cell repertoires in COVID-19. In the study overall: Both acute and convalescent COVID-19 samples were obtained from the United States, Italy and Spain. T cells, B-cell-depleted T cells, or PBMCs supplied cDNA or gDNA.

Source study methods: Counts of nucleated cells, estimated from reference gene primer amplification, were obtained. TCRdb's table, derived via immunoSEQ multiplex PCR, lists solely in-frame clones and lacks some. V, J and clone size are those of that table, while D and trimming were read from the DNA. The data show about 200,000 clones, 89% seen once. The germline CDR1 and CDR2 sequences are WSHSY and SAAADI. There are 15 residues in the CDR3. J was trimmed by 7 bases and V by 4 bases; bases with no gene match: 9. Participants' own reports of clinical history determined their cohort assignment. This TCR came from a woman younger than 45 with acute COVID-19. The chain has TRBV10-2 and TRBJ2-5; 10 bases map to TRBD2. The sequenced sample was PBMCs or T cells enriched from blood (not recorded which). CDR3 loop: CASSASGGSGGTQYF. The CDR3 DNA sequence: TGCGCCAGCAGTGCTAGCGGGGGTTCGGGAGGGACCCAGTACTTC.